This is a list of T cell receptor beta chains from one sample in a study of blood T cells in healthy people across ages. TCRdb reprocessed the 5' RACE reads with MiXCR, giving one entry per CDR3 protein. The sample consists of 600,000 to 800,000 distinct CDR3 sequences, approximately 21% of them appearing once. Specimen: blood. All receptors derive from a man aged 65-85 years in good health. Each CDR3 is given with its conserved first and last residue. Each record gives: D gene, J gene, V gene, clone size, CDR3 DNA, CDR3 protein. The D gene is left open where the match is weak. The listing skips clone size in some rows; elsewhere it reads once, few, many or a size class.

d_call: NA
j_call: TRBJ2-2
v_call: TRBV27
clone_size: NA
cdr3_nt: TGTGCCAGCAGTTTAGAGTTCGATGGCACCGGGGAGCTGTTTTTT
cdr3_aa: CASSLEFDGTGELFF

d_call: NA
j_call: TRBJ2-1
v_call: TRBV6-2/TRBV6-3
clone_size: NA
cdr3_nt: TGTGCCAGCAATGGACAGTATACTGGGGAGCAGTTCTTC
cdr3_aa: CASNGQYTGEQFF

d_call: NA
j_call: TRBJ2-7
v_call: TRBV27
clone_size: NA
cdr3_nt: TGTGCCAGCGAAAGGGGGGGCAGGGGGATCAACGAGCAGTACTTC
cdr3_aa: CASERGGRGINEQYF

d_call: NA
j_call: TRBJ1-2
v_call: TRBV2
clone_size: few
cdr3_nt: TGTGCCAGCAGTCCTAGCTATGGCTACACCTTC
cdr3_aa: CASSPSYGYTF

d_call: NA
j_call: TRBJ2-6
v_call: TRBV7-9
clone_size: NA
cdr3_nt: TGTGCCAGCAGCTCTGACCTCTCTGGGGCCAACGTCCTGACTTTC
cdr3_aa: CASSSDLSGANVLTF

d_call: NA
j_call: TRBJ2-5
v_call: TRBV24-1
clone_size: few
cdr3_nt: TGTGCCACCAGTGGGGGAGGACACCAAGAGACCCAGTACTTC
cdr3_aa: CATSGGGHQETQYF

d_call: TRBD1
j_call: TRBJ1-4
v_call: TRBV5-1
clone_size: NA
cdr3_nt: TGCGCCGGCCCAGGGGACAGGGAGGAAAAACTGTTTTTT
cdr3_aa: CAGPGDREEKLFF

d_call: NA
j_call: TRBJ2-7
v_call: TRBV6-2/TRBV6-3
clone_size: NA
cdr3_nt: TGTGCCAGCGACTCGCGGATGGCCAGGGGATACGAGCAGTACTTC
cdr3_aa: CASDSRMARGYEQYF

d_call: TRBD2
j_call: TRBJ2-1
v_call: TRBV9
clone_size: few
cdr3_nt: TGTGCCAGCAGCCCCGGTAATAGCGGGACCAACAATGAGCAGTTCTTC
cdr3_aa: CASSPGNSGTNNEQFF

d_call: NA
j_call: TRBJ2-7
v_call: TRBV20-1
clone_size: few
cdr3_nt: TGCAGTGCCCAGGACAGCTCCTACGAGCAGTACTTC
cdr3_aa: CSAQDSSYEQYF

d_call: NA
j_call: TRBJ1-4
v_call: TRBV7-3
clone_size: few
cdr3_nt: TGTGCCAGCAGCTCCCCCTGGACAGCGTTTAATGAAAAACTGTTTTTT
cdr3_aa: CASSSPWTAFNEKLFF

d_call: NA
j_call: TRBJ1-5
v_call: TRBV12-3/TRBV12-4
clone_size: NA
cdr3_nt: TGTGCCAGCAGTTATCGGGACACAAGCAATCAGCCCCAGCATTTT
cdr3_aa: CASSYRDTSNQPQHF

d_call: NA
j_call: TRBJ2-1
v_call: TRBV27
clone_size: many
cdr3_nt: TGTGCCAGCAGTTCCTTGGGTGAGCAGTTCTTC
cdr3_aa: CASSSLGEQFF

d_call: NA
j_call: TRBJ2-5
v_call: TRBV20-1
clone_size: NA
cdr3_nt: TGCAGCCCGGCGGGTGAGACCCAGTACTTC
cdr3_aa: CSPAGETQYF

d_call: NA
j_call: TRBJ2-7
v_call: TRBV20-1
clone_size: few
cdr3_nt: TGCAGTGCTTCAACGGGGCCAAGCGAGCAGTACTTC
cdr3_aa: CSASTGPSEQYF

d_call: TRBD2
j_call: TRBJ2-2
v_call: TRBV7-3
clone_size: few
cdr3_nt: TGTGCCAGCAGCCCGGTAGCGGGCCCTACCGGGGAGCTGTTTTTT
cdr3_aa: CASSPVAGPTGELFF

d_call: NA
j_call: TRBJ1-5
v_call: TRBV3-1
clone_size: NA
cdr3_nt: TGTGCCAGCAGCTACGGACAGAGGGGTCAGCCCCAGCATTTT
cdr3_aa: CASSYGQRGQPQHF

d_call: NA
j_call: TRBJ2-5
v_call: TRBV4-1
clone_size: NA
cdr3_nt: TGCGCCAGCAGCCAGGCCCCTCTAGGTGGGGTGGATTATCTATACTTC
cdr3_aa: CASSQAPLGGVDYLYF

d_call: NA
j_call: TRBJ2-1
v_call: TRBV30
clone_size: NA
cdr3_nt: TGTGCCTGGAGTGTCCCTCGGACTGTCCTCTCCTACAATGAGCAGTTCTTC
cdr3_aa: CAWSVPRTVLSYNEQFF

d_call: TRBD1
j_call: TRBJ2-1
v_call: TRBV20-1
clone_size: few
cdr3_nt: TGCAGTGCTAGAGACAGGGGGCACGACAATGAGCAGTTCTTC
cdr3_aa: CSARDRGHDNEQFF

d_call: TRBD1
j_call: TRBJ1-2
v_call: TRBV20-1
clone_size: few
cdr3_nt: TGCAGTGCTAGAGTTGACGACAGGGGGGGAGGCTACACCTTC
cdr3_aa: CSARVDDRGGGYTF

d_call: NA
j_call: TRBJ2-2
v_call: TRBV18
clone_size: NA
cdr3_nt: TGTGCCAGCTCACCAGCAAGGGGACCCTCGAACACCGGGGAGCTGTTTTTT
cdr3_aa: CASSPARGPSNTGELFF

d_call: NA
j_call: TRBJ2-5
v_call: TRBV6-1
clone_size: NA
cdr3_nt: TGTGCCAGCCGGACAGTGGGGCAGACCCAGTACTTC
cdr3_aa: CASRTVGQTQYF

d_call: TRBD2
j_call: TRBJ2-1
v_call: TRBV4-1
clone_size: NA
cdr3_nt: TGCGCCAGCAGCCATCTAAGTTCGGGACTAGCGGGCAATGAGCAGTTCTTC
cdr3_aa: CASSHLSSGLAGNEQFF

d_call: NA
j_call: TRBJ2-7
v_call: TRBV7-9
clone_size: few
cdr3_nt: TGTGCCAGCAGCTTAGCGCAATACACCGACGACGAGCAGTACTTC
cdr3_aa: CASSLAQYTDDEQYF

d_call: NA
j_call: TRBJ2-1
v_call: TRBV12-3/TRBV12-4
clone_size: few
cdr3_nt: TGTGCCAGCAGTTCCGGGACTCCAAACTGGAATGAGCAGTTCTTC
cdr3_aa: CASSSGTPNWNEQFF

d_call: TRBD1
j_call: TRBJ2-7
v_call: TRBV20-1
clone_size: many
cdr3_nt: TGCAGTGCCGAGACAGGGGGACGAAAGTCGGGTTACGAGCAGTACTTC
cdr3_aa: CSAETGGRKSGYEQYF

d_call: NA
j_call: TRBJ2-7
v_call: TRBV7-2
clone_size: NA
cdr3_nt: TGTGCCAGCAGCTTAGCCAGGACGGCCTACGAGCAGTACTTC
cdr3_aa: CASSLARTAYEQYF

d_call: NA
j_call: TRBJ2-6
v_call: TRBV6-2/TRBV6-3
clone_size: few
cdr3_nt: TGTGCCAGCAACTTACCTGGGGCCAACGTCCTGACTTTC
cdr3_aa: CASNLPGANVLTF

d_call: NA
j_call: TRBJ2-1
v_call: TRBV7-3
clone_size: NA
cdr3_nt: TGTGCCAGCAGCTTATTATACGGTCCGGAGCAGTTCTTC
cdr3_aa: CASSLLYGPEQFF

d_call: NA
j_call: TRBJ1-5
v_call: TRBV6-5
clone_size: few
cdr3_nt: TGTGCCAGCAGACCCGGGACGACTAGCAATCAGCCCCAGCATTTT
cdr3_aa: CASRPGTTSNQPQHF

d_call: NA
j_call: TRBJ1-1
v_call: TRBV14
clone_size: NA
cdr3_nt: TGTGCCAGCAGCCAAGACCTGTGGTTCACTGAAGCTTTCTTT
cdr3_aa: CASSQDLWFTEAFF

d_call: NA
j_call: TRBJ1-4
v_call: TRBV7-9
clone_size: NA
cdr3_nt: TGTGCCAGCGAACAGGGACCTAATGAAAAACTGTTTTTT
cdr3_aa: CASEQGPNEKLFF

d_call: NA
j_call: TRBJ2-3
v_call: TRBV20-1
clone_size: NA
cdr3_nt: TGCAGTGCTAGACCGAACGGGGATTTAGGCACAGATACGCAGTATTTT
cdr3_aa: CSARPNGDLGTDTQYF

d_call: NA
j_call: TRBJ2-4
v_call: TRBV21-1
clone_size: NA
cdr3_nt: TGTGCCAGCCTTCACTTAGCCAAAAACATTCAGTACTTC
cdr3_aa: CASLHLAKNIQYF

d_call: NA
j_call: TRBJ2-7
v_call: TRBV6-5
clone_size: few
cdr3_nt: TGTGCCAGCAGTTACGGAGGGGAGGTCCCCTACGAGCAGTACTTC
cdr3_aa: CASSYGGEVPYEQYF

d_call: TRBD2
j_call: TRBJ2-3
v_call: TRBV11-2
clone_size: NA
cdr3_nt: TGTGCCAGCAGCACAGGAGCGGGGGGCCCTAGCACAGATACGCAGTATTTT
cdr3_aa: CASSTGAGGPSTDTQYF

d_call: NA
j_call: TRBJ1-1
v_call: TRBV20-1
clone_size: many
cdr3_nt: TGCAGTGCTAGCAGGGCGAACACTGAAGCTTTCTTT
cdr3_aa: CSASRANTEAFF

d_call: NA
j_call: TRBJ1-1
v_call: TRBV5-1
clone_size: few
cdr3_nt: TGCGCCAGCAGCTTACCCGAAGCTTTCTTT
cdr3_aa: CASSLPEAFF

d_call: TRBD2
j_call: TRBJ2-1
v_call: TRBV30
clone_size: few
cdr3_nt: TGTGCCTGGGGACTAGCGGGAGGTTACAATAAGCAGTTCTTC
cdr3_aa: CAWGLAGGYNKQFF

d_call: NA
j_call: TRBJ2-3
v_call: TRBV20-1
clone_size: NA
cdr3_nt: TGCAGTGCCCCCGAAGGAGGTCAAGATACGCAGTATTTT
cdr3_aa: CSAPEGGQDTQYF

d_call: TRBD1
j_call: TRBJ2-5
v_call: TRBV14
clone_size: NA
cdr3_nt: TGTGCCAGCAGCCCAATCGGACAGGGAAGAGAGACCCAGTACTTC
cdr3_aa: CASSPIGQGRETQYF

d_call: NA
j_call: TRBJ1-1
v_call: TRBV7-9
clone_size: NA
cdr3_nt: TGTGCCAGCAGCTTAGCCCCATTTGAAGCTTTCTTT
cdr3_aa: CASSLAPFEAFF

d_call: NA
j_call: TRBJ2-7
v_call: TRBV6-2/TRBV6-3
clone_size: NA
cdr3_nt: TGTGCCAGCAGTACCCTGGACACGTCGGGGGAGCAGTACTTC
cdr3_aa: CASSTLDTSGEQYF

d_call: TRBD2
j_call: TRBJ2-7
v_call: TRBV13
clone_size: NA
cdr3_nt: TGTGCCAGTAGCTCGTCCCGGGGGACTAGCGTTTACGAGCAGTACTTC
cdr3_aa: CASSSSRGTSVYEQYF

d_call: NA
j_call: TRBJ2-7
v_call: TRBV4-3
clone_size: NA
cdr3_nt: TGCGCCAGCAGCCAAGCTGTAAGGGGTGCCTACGAGCAGTACTTC
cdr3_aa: CASSQAVRGAYEQYF

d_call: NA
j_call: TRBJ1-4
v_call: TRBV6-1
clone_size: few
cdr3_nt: TGTGCCAGCAGTGAAGTGAGGAATGAAAAACTGTTTTTT
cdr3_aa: CASSEVRNEKLFF

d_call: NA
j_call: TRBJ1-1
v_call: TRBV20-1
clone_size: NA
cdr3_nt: TGCAGTGCTAGAGGCCGGACAGTAGAAGCTTTCTTT
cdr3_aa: CSARGRTVEAFF

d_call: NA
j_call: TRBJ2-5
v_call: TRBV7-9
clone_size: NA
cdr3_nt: TGTGCCAGCAGCTCGGGAAACTTGGACCAAGAGACCCAGTACTTC
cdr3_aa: CASSSGNLDQETQYF